This is a list of T cell receptor beta chains from one sample in a study of beta chain features in type 1 diabetes. Assay: immunoSEQ multiplex PCR; the TCRdb copy retains only in-frame clones and omits some. The sample holds 150,000 to 200,000 clones, less than 9.5% seen once. Sequenced material: central memory CD4+ T cells from blood. These receptors all come from a woman aged 18-29 years in good health. CDR3s include the opening cysteine and the closing phenylalanine or tryptophan.

V gene	J gene	CDR3 protein
TRBV28	TRBJ2-1	CASSTLDRRSYNEQFF
TRBV5-1	TRBJ1-2	CASSYGTGQNGYTF
TRBV5-1	TRBJ2-3	CASSSKAGGRADTQYF
TRBV18	TRBJ1-4	CASSPGGEVSGKLFF
TRBV7-9	TRBJ1-2	CASSFGGQGYGYTF
TRBV7-2	TRBJ2-1	CASSSRSGLAGGRYEQFF
TRBV5-6	TRBJ2-7	CASCRTSGDYEQYF
TRBV18	TRBJ2-3	CASSPRGQGTDTQYF
TRBV5-1	TRBJ2-2	CASSPPGTDSYTGELFF
TRBV5-1	TRBJ2-7	CASSSDGTLGEQYF
TRBV7-2	TRBJ2-1	CASSLQGQYNEQFF
TRBV7-9	TRBJ2-5	CASSLRLGLAGGQETQYF
TRBV11-2	TRBJ2-3	CASSSGLATDTQYF
TRBV30	TRBJ2-7	CACTGGGLSYEQYF
TRBV30	TRBJ1-1	CAWNRGGLNTEAFF
TRBV7-6	TRBJ2-7	CASSRWGGEEQYF
TRBV18	TRBJ2-5	CASSSGQGQIETQYF
TRBV11-3	TRBJ2-1	CASSSRTGRRAYNEQFF
TRBV7-2	TRBJ2-1	CASTLFGGEQFF
TRBV2	TRBJ1-3	CASRETDRGQGNTIYF
TRBV7-2	TRBJ2-1	CASSFEQGSYNEQFF
TRBV6-1	TRBJ2-5	CASSPRVGGQETQYF